These 9 T cell receptor beta chains share one sample of origin, sequenced in a study of T-cell reconstitution after alpha-beta-depleted transplantation in children. Broader study findings: One year post-transplant, T-cell counts and diversity were largely derived from T cells produced anew.

Preparation of the TCRbeta library was carried out with unique molecular identifiers. TCRdb passed the PCR reads through MiXCR, listing each CDR3 protein once. The sample contains about 300,000 distinct CDR3 sequences, about 7.3% of which appear only once. These receptors have no identified antigens. This sample comprised peripheral blood, obtained 360 days after TCRalphabeta/CD19-depleted stem cell transplant. These receptors all stem from a female patient aged 2-15 years who had a stem cell transplant for Fanconi anemia, so the T cells may come from the graft donor.

In its sample, this clonotype was seen many times. This chain uses TRBV5-1 with TRBJ1-1; 11 nucleotides match TRBD1. This CDR3 contains 16 residues. Germline loops: CDR1 SGHRS, CDR2 YFSETQ. Trimming at V came to 5 bases and at J to 3 bases, leaving 9 bases not matched to a gene. In nucleotides, the CDR3 is TGCGCCAGCAGTTTCTACGGGACAGGGGGTTACACTGAAGCTTTCTTT. The encoded protein is CASSFYGTGGYTEAFF. The variable domain in full, completed from reference TRBV5-1 and TRBJ1-1, reads KAGVTQTPRYLIKTRGQQVTLSCSPISGHRSVSWYQQTPGQGLQFLFEYFSETQRNKGNFPGRFSGRQFSNSRSEMNVSTLELGDSALYLCASSFYGTGGYTEAFFGQGTRLTVV.

The chain has TRBV5-1 and TRBJ2-3, with D possibly TRBD2 on 5 matching bases. Trimming removed 0 bases from V and 3 bases from J, with 20 bases in between. Germline values: CDR1 SGHRS, CDR2 YFSETQ. CDR3 length: 18 amino acids. This chain's CDR3 is CASSLGPAGTRQTDTQYF. DNA for the CDR3: TGCGCCAGCAGCTTGGGACCGGCGGGCACGCGACAAACAGATACGCAGTATTTT.

This clonotype has ten or more counts. V is TRBV6-1 and J is TRBJ2-7, with a possible D match to TRBD1 (6 bases). CDR1 MNHNS and CDR2 SASEGT come from the germline V gene. Deletions cut 1 base from V and 3 bases from J, with 13 bases between. CDR3 length equals 15 residues. CDR3 bases: TGTGCCAGCAGTGAAGGTCCGTACAGGGACTACGAGCAGTACTTC. Protein product: CASSEGPYRDYEQYF.

This sequence joins TRBV3-1 and TRBJ1-4, with 7 bases matching TRBD1. Germline loops: CDR1 LGHDT, CDR2 YNNKEL (reference sequence). CDR3 length equals 13 residues. Trimming cost V 0 bases and J 8 bases; bases outside gene matches: 0. CDR3 residues: CASSQEDREKLFF. The CDR3 bases are TGTGCCAGCAGCCAAGAGGACAGGGAAAAACTGTTTTTT.

This clonotype was recorded at least ten times. The chain carries TRBV6-6 and TRBJ2-7; D not certain. V was pared by 6 bases and J by 6 bases, with 12 bases between. This CDR3 has 12 amino acids. Germline V CDR1 and CDR2: MNHNY, SVGAGI (reference sequence). The CDR3 reads CASSAHFPEQYF. The CDR3 DNA sequence: TGTGCCAGCAGCGCCCACTTCCCCGAGCAGTACTTC.

This clonotype has ten or more counts. This sequence joins TRBV18 and TRBJ1-4; D unclear. The CDR3 length is 12 residues. Trimming removed 3 bases at V and 10 bases at J, with 9 bases between. Germline values: CDR1 KGHSH, CDR2 LQKENI. The CDR3 sequence: CASSPVAGKLFF. The CDR3 DNA reads TGTGCCAGCTCACCGGTGGCAGGAAAACTGTTTTTT.

This clonotype occurred many times. This rearrangement joins TRBV9 to TRBJ2-1, with 8 bases that match TRBD2. This CDR3 comprises 16 residues. CDR1 SGDLS and CDR2 YYNGEE come from the germline V gene. V was pared by 3 bases and J by 2 bases, with 7 bases of the junction left unmatched. In nucleotides, the CDR3 is TGTGCCAGCAGCGGGATCACGGGGGGGCCCTACAATGAGCAGTTCTTC. Translating it yields CASSGITGGPYNEQFF.

This clonotype occurred a few times. The chain combines TRBV9 with TRBJ1-2, with TRBD1 identical over 7 bases. The V segment lost 0 bases and the J segment 0 bases; nucleotides outside the gene matches: 2. Germline V gene lookup returns CDR1 SGDLS and CDR2 YYNGEE. CDR3 length: 15 residues. In DNA, the CDR3 is TGTGCCAGCAGCGTAGCTACAGGGGCTAACTATGGCTACACCTTC. It yields the protein CASSVATGANYGYTF. The entire variable domain, with the rest obtained from reference TRBV9 and TRBJ1-2, is as follows: DSGVTQTPKHLITATGQRVTLRCSPRSGDLSVYWYQQSLDQGLQFLIQYYNGEERAKGNILERFSAQQFPDLHSELNLSSLELGDSALYFCASSVATGANYGYTFGSGTRLTVV.

This clonotype was recorded many times. V usage is TRBV28 and J usage is TRBJ2-1; TRBD2 is a possible D gene (7 bases). Germline V CDR1 and CDR2: MDHEN, SYDVKM. V was shortened by 11 bases and J by 7 bases, with 15 bases between the two germline ends. CDR3 length: 12 amino acids. CDR3 amino acids: CAGGRGANEQFF. The CDR3 DNA reads as TGTGCCGGGGGCCGGGGGGCAAATGAGCAGTTCTTC.